This T cell receptor beta chain appears in the sequencing data of a study of human versus mouse CDR3 diversity and MHC coevolution (dated by TCRdb to 2015 to 2018). Study-level background: According to reports, the immunoSEQ assay can detect one in 200,000 T cells and keeps multiplex PCR amplification bias to a minimum. Across mouse and human samples, the number of valid reads per sample ranged from about 0.6 x 10^7 to 1.8 x 10^7. Three healthy volunteer blood donors made up the human cohort, with one aged 30 to 40, one aged 40 to 50 and one aged 60 to 70 at collection. Repertoires of human naive CD4 T cells were used as a reference for TCR selection on multiple MHC II alleles and were compared against human-TCR-locus transgenic mice carrying single MHC II. Study-wide conclusions, independent of this receptor: Because human T cells were selected on roughly six MHC II alleles, repertoire diversity was not considered directly comparable between humans and mice. Two of the three human donors showed the lowest clonal inequality scores among all compared groups. On average, humans had more CDR3 deletions and insertions than mice, indicating greater exonuclease and TdT activity. The largest TCR beta repertoire according to iCHAO1 estimates belonged to humans, at roughly 1.6 million clonotypes, a result attributed likely to selection by multiple MHC II molecules.

Clipping removes 3 bases from V and 9 bases from J, with 1 as the unmatched junction base count. From its cysteine to its phenylalanine, the CDR3 spans 11 amino acids. Left in the record is the CDR3 DNA by itself, 33 bases read in frame from the first base. CDR1 is given as DFQATT and CDR2 as SNEGSKA, both from the germline V gene (reference sequence). Genomic DNA was extracted from the sorted cells using the QIAGEN blood and tissue kit and was quantified on a NanoDrop 1000. TCR alpha and beta chains were deep sequenced and quantified on the immunoSEQ platform using multiplex PCR of genomic DNA. For the original study's pipeline: TCR sequences were annotated using IMGT gene and region definitions. As a stand-in for the preselection repertoire, out-of-frame rearrangements were used and set against in-frame clonotypes. The iCHAO1 estimator supplied with the immunoSEQ platform was used to estimate repertoire size. Clonal inequality was measured with a Gini index on in-frame amino acid clonotypes, based on the Lorenz curve. The intersect function in the R package tcR was used to count shared clonotypes, while the Jaccard index served to score similarity. The R prcomp function was used without normalization to run principal component analysis of V, J and V-J usage frequencies. Drawn from immuneACCESS, this table holds only the in-frame rearrangements with V and J called that TCRdb kept. Clones are partly lost; checked studies trace under half to an unresolved V gene and leave the rest unexplained. V and J calls plus clone size are reproduced from that table; the DNA served to infer D and trimming. The table for this sample lists roughly 80,000 clones; about 90% of them were counted only once. The ten largest clones capture about 0.15% of the sample.

With respect to this clone: The antigen it recognizes is unknown. Per-base quality was not reported, and no clone a single base away is much larger than it.

Fluorescence-activated cell sorting was used to pull naive CD4 T cells, meaning cells that were CD45RO-negative and CD62L-positive, out of the PBMCs. Each donor gave approximately 50 ml of fresh peripheral blood, from which PBMCs were isolated by Ficoll density centrifugation. All samples were sorted on a FACSAria III instrument and reached purity above 90%. The sequence came from a person aged 25-75 years in good health. Here the chain combines TRBV20-1 and TRBJ2-1; 8 junctional bases match TRBD2. The material sequenced was naive CD4+ T cells from blood. The cell subset or site label corresponds to: CD45RO-negative CD62L-positive naive CD4 T cells. Read as DNA, the sequence is TGCAGTGCTAGGAGCGGGGGTGAGCAGTTCTTC. This gives the protein CSARSGGEQFF.